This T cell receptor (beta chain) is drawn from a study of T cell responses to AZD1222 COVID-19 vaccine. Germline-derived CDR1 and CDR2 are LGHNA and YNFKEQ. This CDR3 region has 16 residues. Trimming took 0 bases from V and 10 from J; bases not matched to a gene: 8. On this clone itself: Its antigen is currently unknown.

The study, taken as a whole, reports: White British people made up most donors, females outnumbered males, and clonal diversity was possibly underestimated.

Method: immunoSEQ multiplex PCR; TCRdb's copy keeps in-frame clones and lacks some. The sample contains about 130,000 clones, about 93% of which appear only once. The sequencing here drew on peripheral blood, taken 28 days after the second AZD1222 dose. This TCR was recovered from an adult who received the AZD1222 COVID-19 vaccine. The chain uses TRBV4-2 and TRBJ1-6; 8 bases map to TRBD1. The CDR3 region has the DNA TGTGCCAGCAGCCAAGATCTTAGGACAGGGAACTCACCCCTCCACTTT. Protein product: CASSQDLRTGNSPLHF.